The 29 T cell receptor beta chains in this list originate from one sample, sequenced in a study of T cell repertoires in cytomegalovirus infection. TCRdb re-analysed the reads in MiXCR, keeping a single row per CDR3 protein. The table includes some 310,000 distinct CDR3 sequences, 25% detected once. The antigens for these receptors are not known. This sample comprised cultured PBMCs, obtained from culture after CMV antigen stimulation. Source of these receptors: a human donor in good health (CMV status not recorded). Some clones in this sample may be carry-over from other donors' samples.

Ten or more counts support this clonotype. CDR3 DNA: TGTGCCAGCTTGTACGGGCCTGGGACCGGGGAGCTGTTTTTT. Protein: CASLYGPGTGELFF. The chain links TRBV7-2 to TRBJ2-2; unclear D gene. Germline V gene lookup returns CDR1 SGHTA and CDR2 FQGNSA. There are 14 residues in the CDR3. Between the trimmed V and J ends, which lost 8 bases and 5 bases, there was a span of 15 bases.

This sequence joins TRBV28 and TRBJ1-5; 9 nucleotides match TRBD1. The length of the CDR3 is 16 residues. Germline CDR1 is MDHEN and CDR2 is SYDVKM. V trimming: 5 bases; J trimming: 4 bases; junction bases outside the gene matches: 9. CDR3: CASSIAQGALNQPQHF. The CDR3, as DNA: TGTGCCAGCAGTATCGCACAGGGGGCGCTTAATCAGCCCCAGCATTTT.

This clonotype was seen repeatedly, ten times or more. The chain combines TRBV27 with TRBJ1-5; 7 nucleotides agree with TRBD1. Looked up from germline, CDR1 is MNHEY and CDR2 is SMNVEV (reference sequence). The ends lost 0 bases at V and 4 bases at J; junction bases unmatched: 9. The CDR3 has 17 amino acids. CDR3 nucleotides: TGTGCCAGCAGTTTATCGTCGGAGGGGGCATGGAATCAGCCCCAGCATTTT. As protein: CASSLSSEGAWNQPQHF.

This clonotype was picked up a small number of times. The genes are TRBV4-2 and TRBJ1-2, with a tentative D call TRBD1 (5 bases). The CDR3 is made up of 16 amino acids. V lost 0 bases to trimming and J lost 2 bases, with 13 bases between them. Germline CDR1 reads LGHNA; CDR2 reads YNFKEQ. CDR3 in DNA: TGTGCCAGCAGCCAAGATGTGTCCCGACAGAACTATGGCTACACCTTC. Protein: CASSQDVSRQNYGYTF.

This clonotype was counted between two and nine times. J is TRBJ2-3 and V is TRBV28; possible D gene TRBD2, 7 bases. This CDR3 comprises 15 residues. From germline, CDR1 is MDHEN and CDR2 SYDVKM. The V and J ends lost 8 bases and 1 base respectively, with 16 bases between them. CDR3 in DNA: TGTGCCAGCCACGCCCCGGGGGGCGGCACAGATACGCAGTATTTT. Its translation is CASHAPGGGTDTQYF.

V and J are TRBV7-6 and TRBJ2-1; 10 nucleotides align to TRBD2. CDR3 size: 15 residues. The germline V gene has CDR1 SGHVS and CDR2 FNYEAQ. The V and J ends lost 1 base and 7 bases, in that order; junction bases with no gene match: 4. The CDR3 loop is CASSLGVAGGNEQFF. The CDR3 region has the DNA TGTGCCAGCAGCTTAGGCGTAGCGGGAGGTAATGAGCAGTTCTTC.

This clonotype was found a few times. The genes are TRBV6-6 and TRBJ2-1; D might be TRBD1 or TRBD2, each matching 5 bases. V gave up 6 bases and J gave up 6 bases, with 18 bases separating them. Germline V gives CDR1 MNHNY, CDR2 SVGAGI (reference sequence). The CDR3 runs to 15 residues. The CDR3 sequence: CASSRDVWRGNEQFF. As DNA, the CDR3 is TGTGCCAGCAGCCGGGACGTATGGCGAGGCAATGAGCAGTTCTTC.

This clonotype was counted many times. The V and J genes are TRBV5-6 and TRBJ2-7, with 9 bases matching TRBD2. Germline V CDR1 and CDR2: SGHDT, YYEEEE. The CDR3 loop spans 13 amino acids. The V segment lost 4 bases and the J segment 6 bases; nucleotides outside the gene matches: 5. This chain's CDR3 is CASSPAGGLEQYV. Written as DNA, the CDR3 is TGTGCCAGCAGCCCAGCGGGGGGCCTCGAGCAGTACGTC.

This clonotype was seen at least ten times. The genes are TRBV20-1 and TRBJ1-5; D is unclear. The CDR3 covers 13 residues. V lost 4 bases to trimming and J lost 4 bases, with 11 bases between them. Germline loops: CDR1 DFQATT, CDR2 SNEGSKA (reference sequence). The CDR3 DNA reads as TGCAGTGCTAATGCAGTGGAAAATCAGCCCCAGCATTTT. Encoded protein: CSANAVENQPQHF.

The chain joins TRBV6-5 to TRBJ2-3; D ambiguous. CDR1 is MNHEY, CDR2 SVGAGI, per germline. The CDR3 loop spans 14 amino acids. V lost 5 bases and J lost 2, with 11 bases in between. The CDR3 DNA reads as TGTGCCAGCAGTCTCTACATACCCACAGATACGCAGTATTTT. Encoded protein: CASSLYIPTDTQYF.

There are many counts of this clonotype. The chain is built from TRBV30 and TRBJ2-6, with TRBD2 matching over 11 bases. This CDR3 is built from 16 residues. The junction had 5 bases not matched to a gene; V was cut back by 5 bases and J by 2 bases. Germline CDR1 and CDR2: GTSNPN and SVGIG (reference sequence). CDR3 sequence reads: CAWALAGVPGANVLTF. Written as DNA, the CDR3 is TGTGCCTGGGCACTAGCGGGAGTCCCTGGGGCCAACGTCCTGACTTTC.

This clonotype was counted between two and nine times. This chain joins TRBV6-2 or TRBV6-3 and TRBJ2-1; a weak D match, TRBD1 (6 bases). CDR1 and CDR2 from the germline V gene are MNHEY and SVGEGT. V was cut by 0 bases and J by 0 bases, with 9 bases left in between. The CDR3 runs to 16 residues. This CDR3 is CASSYSGAFSYNEQFF. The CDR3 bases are TGTGCCAGCAGTTACTCGGGGGCATTCTCCTACAATGAGCAGTTCTTC.

Here the CDR3 DNA reads TGTGCCAGCAGCGCCACGCTACTCAGGATGGAGTTCTTC. Encoded protein: CASSATLLRMEFF. The genes are TRBV7-2 and TRBJ2-1; D is uncertain. Trimming pared 5 bases from V and 14 bases from J, leaving 19 bases between. This CDR3 is 13 amino acids long. Germline V gene sequence: CDR1 SGHTA, CDR2 FQGNSA.

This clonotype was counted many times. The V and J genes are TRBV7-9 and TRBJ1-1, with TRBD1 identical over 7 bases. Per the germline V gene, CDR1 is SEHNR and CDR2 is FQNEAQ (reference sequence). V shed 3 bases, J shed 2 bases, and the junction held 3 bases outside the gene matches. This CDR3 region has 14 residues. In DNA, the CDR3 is TGTGCCAGCAGCTTCGGGACAGCTAACACTGAAGCTTTCTTT. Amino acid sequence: CASSFGTANTEAFF.

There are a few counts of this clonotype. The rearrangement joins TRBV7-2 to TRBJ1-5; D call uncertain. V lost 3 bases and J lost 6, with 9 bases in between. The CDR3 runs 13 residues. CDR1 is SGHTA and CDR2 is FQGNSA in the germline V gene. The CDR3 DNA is TGTGCCAGCAGCTTCGACTTTTTTCAGCCCCAGCATTTT. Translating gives CASSFDFFQPQHF. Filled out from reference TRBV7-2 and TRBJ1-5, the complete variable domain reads GAGVSQSPSNKVTEKGKDVELRCDPISGHTALYWYRQSLGQGLEFLIYFQGNSAPDKSGLPSDRFSAERTGGSVSTLTIQRTQQEDSAVYLCASSFDFFQPQHFGDGTRLSIL.

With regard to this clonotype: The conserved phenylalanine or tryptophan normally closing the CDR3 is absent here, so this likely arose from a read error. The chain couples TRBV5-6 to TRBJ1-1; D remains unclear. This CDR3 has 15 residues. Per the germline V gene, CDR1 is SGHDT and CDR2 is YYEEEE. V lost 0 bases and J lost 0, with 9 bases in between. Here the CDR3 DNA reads TGTGCCAGCAGCTTGGTAAGGGAAATGAACACTGAAGCTTTCCTT. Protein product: CASSLVREMNTEAFL.

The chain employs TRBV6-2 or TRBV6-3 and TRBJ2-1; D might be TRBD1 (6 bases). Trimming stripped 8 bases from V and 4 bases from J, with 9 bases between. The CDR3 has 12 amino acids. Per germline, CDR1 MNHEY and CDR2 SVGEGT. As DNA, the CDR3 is TGTGCCAGCGGGGGCTTGTACAATGAGCAGTTCTTC. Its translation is CASGGLYNEQFF.

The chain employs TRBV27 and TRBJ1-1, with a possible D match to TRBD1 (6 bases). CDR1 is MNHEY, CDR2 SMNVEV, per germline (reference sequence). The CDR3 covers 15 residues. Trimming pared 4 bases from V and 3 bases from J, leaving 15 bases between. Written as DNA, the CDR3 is TGTGCCAGCAGTTCCCACCGGACAGCCGACACTGAAGCTTTCTTT. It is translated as CASSSHRTADTEAFF.

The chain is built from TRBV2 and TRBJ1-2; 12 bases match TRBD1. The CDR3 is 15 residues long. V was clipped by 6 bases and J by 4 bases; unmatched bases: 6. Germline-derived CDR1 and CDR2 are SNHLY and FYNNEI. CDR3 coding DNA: TGTGCCAGCAGACCAGGGACAGGGGGCTTCTATGGCTACACCTTC. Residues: CASRPGTGGFYGYTF.

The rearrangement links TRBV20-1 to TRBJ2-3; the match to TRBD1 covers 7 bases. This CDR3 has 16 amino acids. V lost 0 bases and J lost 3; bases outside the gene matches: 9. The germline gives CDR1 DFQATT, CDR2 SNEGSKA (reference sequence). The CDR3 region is CSARDLEQGLTDTQYF. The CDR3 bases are TGCAGTGCTAGAGATCTGGAACAGGGGTTGACAGATACGCAGTATTTT.

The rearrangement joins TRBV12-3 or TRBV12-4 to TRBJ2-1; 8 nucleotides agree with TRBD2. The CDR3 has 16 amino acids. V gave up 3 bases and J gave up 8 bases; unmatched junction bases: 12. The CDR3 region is CASSFPPAGARDEQFF. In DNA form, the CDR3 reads TGTGCCAGCAGTTTCCCCCCAGCGGGGGCCCGGGATGAGCAGTTCTTC.

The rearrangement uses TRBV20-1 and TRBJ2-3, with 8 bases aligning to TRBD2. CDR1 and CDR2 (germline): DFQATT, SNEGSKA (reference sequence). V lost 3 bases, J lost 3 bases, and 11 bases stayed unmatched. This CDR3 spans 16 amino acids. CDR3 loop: CSARKIAGKETDTQYF. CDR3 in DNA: TGCAGTGCTAGGAAGATAGCGGGGAAAGAGACAGATACGCAGTATTTT.

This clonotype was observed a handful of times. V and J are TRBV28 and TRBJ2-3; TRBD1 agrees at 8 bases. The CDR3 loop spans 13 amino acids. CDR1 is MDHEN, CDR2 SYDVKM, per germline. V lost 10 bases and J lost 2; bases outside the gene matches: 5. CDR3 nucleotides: TGTGCCACCGAGACAGGGGCCACAGATACGCAGTATTTT. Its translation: CATETGATDTQYF.

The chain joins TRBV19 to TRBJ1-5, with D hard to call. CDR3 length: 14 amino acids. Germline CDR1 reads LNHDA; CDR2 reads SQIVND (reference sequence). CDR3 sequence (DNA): TGTGCTACGACACGTTGGTATAGCAATCAGCCCCAGCATTTT. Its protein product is CATTRWYSNQPQHF.

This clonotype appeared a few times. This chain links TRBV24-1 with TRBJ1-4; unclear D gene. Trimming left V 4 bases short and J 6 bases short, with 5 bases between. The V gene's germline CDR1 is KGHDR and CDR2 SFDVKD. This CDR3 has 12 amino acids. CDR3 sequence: CATSDPYEKLFF. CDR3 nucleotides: TGTGCCACCAGTGACCCGTATGAAAAACTGTTTTTT.

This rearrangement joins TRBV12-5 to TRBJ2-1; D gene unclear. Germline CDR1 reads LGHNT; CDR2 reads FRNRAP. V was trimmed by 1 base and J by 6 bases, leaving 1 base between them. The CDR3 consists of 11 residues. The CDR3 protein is CASGLGNEQFF. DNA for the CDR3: TGTGCTAGTGGTTTGGGCAATGAGCAGTTCTTC. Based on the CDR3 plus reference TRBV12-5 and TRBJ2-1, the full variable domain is DARVTQTPRHKVTEMGQEVTMRCQPILGHNTVFWYRQTMMQGLELLAYFRNRAPLDDSGMPKDRFSAEMPDATLATLKIQPSEPRDSAVYFCASGLGNEQFFGPGTRLTVL.

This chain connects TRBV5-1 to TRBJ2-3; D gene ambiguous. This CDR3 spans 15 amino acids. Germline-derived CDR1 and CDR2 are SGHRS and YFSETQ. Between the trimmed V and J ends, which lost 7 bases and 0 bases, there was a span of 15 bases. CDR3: CASLRDAYSTDTQYF. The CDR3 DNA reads TGCGCCAGCCTACGCGATGCCTATAGCACAGATACGCAGTATTTT.

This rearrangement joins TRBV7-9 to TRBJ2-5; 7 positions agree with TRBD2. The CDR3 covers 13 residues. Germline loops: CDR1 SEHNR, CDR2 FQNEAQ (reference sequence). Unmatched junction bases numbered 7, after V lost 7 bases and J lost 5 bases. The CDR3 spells CASNPSGAETQYF. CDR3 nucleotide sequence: TGTGCCAGCAACCCCAGCGGGGCGGAGACCCAGTACTTC.

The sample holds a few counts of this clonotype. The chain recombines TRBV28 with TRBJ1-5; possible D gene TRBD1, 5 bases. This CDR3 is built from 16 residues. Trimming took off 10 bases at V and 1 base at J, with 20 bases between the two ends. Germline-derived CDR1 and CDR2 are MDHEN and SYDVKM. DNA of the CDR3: TGTGCCACCTACCGGGGGGGTGGCTTCAGCAATCAGCCCCAGCATTTT. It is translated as CATYRGGGFSNQPQHF.